This T cell receptor (beta chain) was found in a study of CD8+ T cells in alopecia areata. At the level of the study: Twice daily, treated patients received 5 to 10 mg of oral tofacitinib.

In each case, RNA was isolated and then reverse transcribed into cDNA as the sequencing template. Clones were sequenced by immunoSEQ multiplex PCR, and TCRdb holds only the in-frame ones, with some missing. Altogether some 200,000 clones are present, about 63% being singletons, with the ten largest covering roughly 14%. As to this clone: No antigen is known for it.

V trimming: 0 bases; J trimming: 1 base; junction bases outside the gene matches: 9. The germline V gene encodes CDR1 SGHRS and CDR2 YFSETQ. The CDR3 is 18 amino acids. Punch biopsies of lesional scalp, plus peripheral blood, were taken from alopecia areata patients. The study, taken as a whole, reports: Lesional scalp, notably in alopecia totalis/universalis, had clonality above that of normal scalp.

This clonotype was sampled from a human donor with alopecia areata. This specimen was CD4+ T cells sorted from blood, taken at week 0. This chain links TRBV5-1 with TRBJ2-5, with 10 positions matching TRBD2. For the CDR3, the DNA is TGCGCCAGCAGCTTGGGCCCTAGCGGGGGCCTCAGCCAAGAGACCCAGTACTTC. This codes for CASSLGPSGGLSQETQYF.